Listed here is a single T cell receptor beta chain. Its antigen is not yet known. No quality values exist for individual bases; no much larger clone is one base distant. This record comes from a study of cytomegalovirus exposure and HLA in healthy donors (TCRdb year 2017). About the investigation overall: In an earlier analysis of some 610 of the donors, around 290 Gb of sequence data and approximately 100 million unique TCR beta sequences from about 179 million T cells were reported. Approximately 310 gigabases of sequencing data and 78 million or so unique TCR sequences were included in an early release covering roughly 600 HLA-typed donors. The genetic ancestry cluster associated with self-reported Caucasian donors included 65% to 90% of the roughly 360 genotyped donors. The study aimed to test whether signatures of past pathogen exposure could be identified by cataloging public T cell receptors. The study profiled the T cell repertoires of 550 to 700 subjects by immunosequencing and related them to cytomegalovirus serostatus. Besides the first cohort of roughly 700 subjects, a separate validation cohort made up of 120 different subjects was used. To predict cytomegalovirus infection status, the study brought together high-throughput TCR immunosequencing, statistical association of individual TCRs with disease status, and machine learning. A later analysis re-analyzed previously published TCR beta repertoires from hundreds of donors and added high-resolution HLA genotyping to study TCR occurrence patterns. Rather than drawing on any new phenotypic data, the later analysis identified candidate immune exposures from TCR beta sequences and the way those sequences occurred across donors. An earlier analysis of some 500 of the donors used high-throughput TCR beta sequencing to judge whether each TCR beta V gene segment behaved as functional or pseudogenic. Donor age, sex, ethnicity and CMV serostatus were compiled alongside the repertoire data. A later genetic analysis used genome-wide SNP genotypes for about 65% of the 666 donors, treating that subset as a discovery cohort. All discovery cohort repertoires had been generated on a single sequencing platform. HLA typing included class I and class II loci at four-digit resolution. The number of donors typed differed by locus, with about 629-640 for A, B, C, DRB1 and DQB1, roughly 520 for DQA1, 600 to 610 for DPA1, and approximately 470 for DPB1. A handful of DR-DQ haplotypes were handled as single units for association and clustering because linkage in the cohort was strong. Among about 400 genotyped donors of the cohort, an average of around 250,000 unique TCR beta nucleotide sequences was sequenced per donor, of which about 20% were non-productive. Results the study describes overall, beyond this receptor: A later genetic analysis reported fewer N-insertions in productive TCRs among donors in an Asian-associated ancestry cluster than the roughly 700-donor mean. The classifier was reported to diagnose cytomegalovirus status with high specificity and sensitivity in both the original and validation cohorts. Some IMGT-functional V segments, including TRBV6-2 and TRBV6-3, could not be told apart with the 87-base-pair reads, so those segments were excluded. Most CMV-associated TCR beta chains appeared to be HLA-restricted in a later analysis, and the HLA associations seemed to be driven largely by CMV exposure. Across donors, most TCR sequences were observed very rarely, whereas some public TCRs were present in many individuals. This cohort had only TCR beta chains sequenced, and the lack of alpha or paired-chain data limited which features could be detected. In a later analysis, HLA-associated TCR beta chains were found to be more clonally expanded and to have lower generation probabilities than equally common non-associated chains. The sequencing pipeline was judged likely to have produced a cluster of highly shared sequence variants as a technical artifact. Presence/absence analyses assumed roughly uniform sequencing depth across donors, an assumption that may not hold. A later analysis found that TCR association rates varied across HLA loci, with DRB1 alleles showing the most associated TCRs and HLA-C alleles the fewest. CMV serostatus was the only immune exposure information available for the cohort. Because HLA typing was unavailable for some donors at each locus, only the typed subset was used in association tests. According to the authors, the approach could potentially be generalized to other disease states and immunological phenotypes. V-gene and J-gene trimming of TCR beta chains was associated with a missense DCLRE1C variant in a later genetic analysis, and the association was replicated in an independent cohort. In vitro tests confirmed that a few of the cytomegalovirus-associated TCR beta chains recognize cytomegalovirus antigens. When HLA alleles, especially DR and DQ, strongly co-occurred, attributing TCR associations to individual alleles was difficult. In the study, 150 to 200 TCR beta chains were listed as associated with cytomegalovirus. Specific HLA alleles were associated with roughly 16,000 TCR beta sequences at a false discovery rate of 0.05 in a later analysis. In an earlier analysis of fewer than 750 of the donors, most TCR beta V segments were observed in productive rearrangements about 90% or about 30% of the time, broadly matching IMGT annotations. Several of the top co-occurrence clusters appeared to be linked to parvovirus B19, influenza, CMV and Epstein-Barr virus, according to a later analysis. Correlated functional status among segregating V segments might reflect linkage disequilibrium, but an unknown experimental factor could not be ruled out. Because counts were too low, seventeen rarely observed V segments, including chromosome 9 orphons, were left out of the earlier analysis of 500 to 750 of the donors. A further reported finding was that TCR beta sequences accurately predicted the HLA-A and HLA-B alleles for most subjects in the first cohort.

From the cysteine up to the phenylalanine, the CDR3 has a length of 15 residues. Only CDR3 DNA is held: 45 bases, read in frame from base 1. CDR1 and CDR2 are drawn from the germline V gene: MDHEN, SYDVKM. The trim is 6 bases for V and 1 base for J, with a gap of 15 bases between the germline ends. The library was made by the immunoSEQ multiplex PCR assay. For the multiplex PCR, a mixture combining 60 forward primers for TCR Vbeta segments and 13 reverse primers for TCR Jbeta segments was used. The CDR3 region of rearranged TCR beta genes was amplified from genomic DNA with a multiplex PCR assay. The Illumina HiSeq System was used to sequence the amplified TCR beta libraries as 87-base-pair reads. The paper's data handling went like this. Across the 600 to 700 repertoires, a later analysis counted approximately 75 million unique TCR beta chains, around 11 million of which were shared by at least two donors. To remove PCR and sequencing errors, raw reads were error-corrected and collapsed into unique sequences using a nearest-neighbor algorithm that merged closely related sequences. CDR3 sequences were aligned to IMGT reference sequences to assign V, D and J gene segments. For a sequence to be retained, at least a six-nucleotide match to both a V gene segment and a J gene segment was required. A rearrangement was called productive if the CDR3 had no stop codons and remained in frame with V and J, and every other rearrangement was called non-productive. Following IMGT convention, CDR3 was defined as the stretch from the second conserved V-encoded cysteine up to the conserved J-encoded phenylalanine. The earlier analysis of about 640 of the donors excluded any sequence lacking an unambiguous match to a single V gene segment. An earlier analysis of 587 of the donors called V segments functional above 56.7% productive rearrangements and segregating when the between-donor standard deviation exceeded 5%. To diagnose cytomegalovirus status from the catalog of TCR beta chain sequences, a statistical classification framework was built. In a later analysis, V and J genes were assigned by comparing TCR nucleotide sequences against IMGT/GENE-DB human TR gene sequences. A later analysis assigned CDR3 sequences and most-parsimonious VDJ recombination scenarios with the TCRdist pipeline. A later analysis defined each TCR beta chain by its CDR3 amino acid sequence plus V-gene family, and excluded reads lacking a unique V-gene family. A later analysis removed several hundred highly shared, low-generation-probability nucleotide sequences to deal with suspected cross-contamination and a sequencing artifact. In a later analysis, a clonal expansion index for each public chain was calculated from normalized within-repertoire ranks of inferred template counts. In a later analysis, generation probabilities were computed with a VDJ recombination model fitted to out-of-frame rearrangements, and the resulting probabilities were checked against IGoR. A later analysis scored TCR-TCR, TCR-HLA and TCR-CMV co-occurrence with hypergeometric tests, applying a repertoire-size bias correction to TCR pairs. To estimate false discovery rates, a later analysis permuted the HLA or CMV assignments 20 times. In a later analysis, co-occurring TCRs were grouped using DBSCAN, with TCRdist sequence similarity added in when clustering inside HLA-allele-positive subsets. Repertoires with fewer than 30,000 or more than 120,000 public chains, plus five repertoires with anomalous nucleotide sharing, were excluded from co-occurrence clustering. TCRdb took over this immuneACCESS table, retaining in-frame rearrangements with V and J assigned. Such tables are incomplete; in checked studies, under half of the missing clones stem from an unresolved V gene, and the remainder is unexplained. The V and J calls and the clone size are those of that table, but D and trimming were determined from the DNA. The sample profile shows approximately 200,000 clones; 60% to 80% of them were found once. Of the sample, around 1.7% is held by the ten largest clones.

The cohort was made up of about 610 healthy bone marrow donors. All cohort members were sampled while nominally healthy, although unrecorded immune exposures were likely present. The donor was CMV seronegative and was included in the group of about 350 seronegative cohort members. Each donor provided a peripheral blood sample, and peripheral blood mononuclear cells were used for TCR beta sequencing. Genomic DNA extraction from the blood cell samples was performed with the Qiagen DNeasy Blood Extraction Kit. The V and J segments used are TRBV28 and TRBJ1-1; a tentative D match to TRBD1 spans 6 bases. The sample taken for sequencing was PBMCs. The TCR sequence derives from a man aged 18 to 30 in good health and CMV-seronegative. The CDR3 protein sequence reads: CASSPQGRGNTEAFF. The base sequence is TGTGCCAGCAGCCCCCAGGGGAGGGGGAACACTGAAGCTTTCTTT.